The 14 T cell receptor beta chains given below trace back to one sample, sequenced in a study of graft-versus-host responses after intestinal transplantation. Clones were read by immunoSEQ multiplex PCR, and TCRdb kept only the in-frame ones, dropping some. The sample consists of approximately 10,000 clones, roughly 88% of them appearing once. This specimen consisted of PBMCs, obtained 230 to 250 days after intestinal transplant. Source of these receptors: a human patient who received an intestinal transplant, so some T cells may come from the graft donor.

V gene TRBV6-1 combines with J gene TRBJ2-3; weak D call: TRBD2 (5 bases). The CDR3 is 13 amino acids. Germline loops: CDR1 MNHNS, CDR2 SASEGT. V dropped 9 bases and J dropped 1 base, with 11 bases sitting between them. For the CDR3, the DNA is TGTGCCAGTAAACTAGGAGGCACAGATACGCAGTATTTT. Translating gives CASKLGGTDTQYF.

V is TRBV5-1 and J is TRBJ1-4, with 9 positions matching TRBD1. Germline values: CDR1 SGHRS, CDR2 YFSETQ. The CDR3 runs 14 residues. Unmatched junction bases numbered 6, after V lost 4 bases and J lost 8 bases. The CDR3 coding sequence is TGCGCCAGCAGCCAGGGACAGGGAGGCGAAAAACTGTTTTTT. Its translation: CASSQGQGGEKLFF. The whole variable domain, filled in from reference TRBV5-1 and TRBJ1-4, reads KAGVTQTPRYLIKTRGQQVTLSCSPISGHRSVSWYQQTPGQGLQFLFEYFSETQRNKGNFPGRFSGRQFSNSRSEMNVSTLELGDSALYLCASSQGQGGEKLFFGSGTQLSVL.

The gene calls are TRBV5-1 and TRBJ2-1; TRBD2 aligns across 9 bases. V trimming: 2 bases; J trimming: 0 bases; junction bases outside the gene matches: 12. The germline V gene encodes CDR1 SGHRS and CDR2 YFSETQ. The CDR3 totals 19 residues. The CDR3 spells CASSFGSGAGGPSYNEQFF. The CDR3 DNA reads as TGCGCCAGCAGCTTTGGTTCGGGCGCGGGAGGGCCCTCCTACAATGAGCAGTTCTTC. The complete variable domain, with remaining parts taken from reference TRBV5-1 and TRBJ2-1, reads KAGVTQTPRYLIKTRGQQVTLSCSPISGHRSVSWYQQTPGQGLQFLFEYFSETQRNKGNFPGRFSGRQFSNSRSEMNVSTLELGDSALYLCASSFGSGAGGPSYNEQFFGPGTRLTVL.

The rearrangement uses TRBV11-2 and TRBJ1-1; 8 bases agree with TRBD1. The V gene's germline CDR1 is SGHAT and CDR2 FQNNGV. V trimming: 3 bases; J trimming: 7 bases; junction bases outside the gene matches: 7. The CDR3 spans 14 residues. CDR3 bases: TGTGCCAGCAGCTTGTCCCCGACAGGGGTTGAAGCTTTCTTT. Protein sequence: CASSLSPTGVEAFF.

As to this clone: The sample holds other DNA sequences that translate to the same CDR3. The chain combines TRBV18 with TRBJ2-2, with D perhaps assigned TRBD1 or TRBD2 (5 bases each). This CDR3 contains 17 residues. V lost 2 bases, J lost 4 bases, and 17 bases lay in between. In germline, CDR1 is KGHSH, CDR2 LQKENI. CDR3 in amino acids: CASSPSDRGRGTGELFF. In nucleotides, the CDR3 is TGTGCCAGCTCACCATCTGATCGGGGCCGGGGCACCGGGGAGCTGTTTTTT.

The CDR3 DNA is TGTGCCAGCACCCAAAAGGAGGTCCTGTTCACAGATACGCAGTATTTT. It codes for CASTQKEVLFTDTQYF. J is TRBJ2-3 and V is TRBV7-9; D perhaps matches TRBD2 (5 bases). CDR1 SEHNR and CDR2 FQNEAQ come from the germline V gene (reference sequence). The CDR3 consists of 16 residues. V shed 7 bases and J shed 2 bases, with 19 bases lying between them.

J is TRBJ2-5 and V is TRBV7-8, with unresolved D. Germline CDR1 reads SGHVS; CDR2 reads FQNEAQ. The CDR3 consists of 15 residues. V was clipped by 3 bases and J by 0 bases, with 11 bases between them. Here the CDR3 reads CASSLRHDNQETQYF. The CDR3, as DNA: TGTGCCAGCAGCTTGAGGCACGATAACCAAGAGACCCAGTACTTC.

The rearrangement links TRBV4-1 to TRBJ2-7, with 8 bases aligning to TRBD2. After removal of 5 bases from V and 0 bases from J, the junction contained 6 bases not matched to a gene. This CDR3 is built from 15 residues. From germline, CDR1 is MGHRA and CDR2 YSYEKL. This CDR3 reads CASSIRLASSYEQYF. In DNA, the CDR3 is TGCGCCAGCAGCATCCGACTAGCGTCCTCCTACGAGCAGTACTTC.

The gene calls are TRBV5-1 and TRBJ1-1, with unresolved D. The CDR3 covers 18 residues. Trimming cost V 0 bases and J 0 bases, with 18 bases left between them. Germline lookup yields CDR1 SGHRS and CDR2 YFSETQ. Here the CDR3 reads CASSLAGPVSPLNTEAFF. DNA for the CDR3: TGCGCCAGCAGCTTGGCGGGTCCGGTCTCTCCTCTGAACACTGAAGCTTTCTTT.

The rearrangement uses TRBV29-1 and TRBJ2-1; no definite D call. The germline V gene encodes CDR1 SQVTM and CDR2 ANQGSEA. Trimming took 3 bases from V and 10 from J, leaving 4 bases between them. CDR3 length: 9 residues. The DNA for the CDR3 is TGCAGCGTTGACATCGAGCAGTTCTTC. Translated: CSVDIEQFF.

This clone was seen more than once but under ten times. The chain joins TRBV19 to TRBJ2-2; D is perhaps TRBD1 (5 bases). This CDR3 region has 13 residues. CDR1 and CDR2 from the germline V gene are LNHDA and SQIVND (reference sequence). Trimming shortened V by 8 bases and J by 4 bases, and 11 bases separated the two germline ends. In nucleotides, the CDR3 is TGTGCCAGTGCCACAGGCGGCACCGGGGAGCTGTTTTTT. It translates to CASATGGTGELFF.

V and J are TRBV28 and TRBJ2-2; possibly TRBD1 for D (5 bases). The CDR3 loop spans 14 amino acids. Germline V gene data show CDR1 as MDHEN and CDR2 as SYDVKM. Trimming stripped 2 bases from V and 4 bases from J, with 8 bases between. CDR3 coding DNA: TGTGCCAGCAGTTTACACAGGAGCACCGGGGAGCTGTTTTTT. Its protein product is CASSLHRSTGELFF.

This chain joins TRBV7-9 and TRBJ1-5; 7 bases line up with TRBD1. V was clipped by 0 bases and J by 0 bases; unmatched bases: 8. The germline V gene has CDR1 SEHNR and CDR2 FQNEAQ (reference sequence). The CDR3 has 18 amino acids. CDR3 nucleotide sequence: TGTGCCAGCAGCTTAGCCAAACATCAGGGGGGTAGCAATCAGCCCCAGCATTTT. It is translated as CASSLAKHQGGSNQPQHF.

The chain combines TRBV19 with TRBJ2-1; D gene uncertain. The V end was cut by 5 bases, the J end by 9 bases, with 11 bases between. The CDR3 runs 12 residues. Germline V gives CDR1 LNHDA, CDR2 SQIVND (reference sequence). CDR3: CASSPPQAEQFF. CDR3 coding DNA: TGTGCCAGTAGTCCCCCCCAAGCTGAGCAGTTCTTC.